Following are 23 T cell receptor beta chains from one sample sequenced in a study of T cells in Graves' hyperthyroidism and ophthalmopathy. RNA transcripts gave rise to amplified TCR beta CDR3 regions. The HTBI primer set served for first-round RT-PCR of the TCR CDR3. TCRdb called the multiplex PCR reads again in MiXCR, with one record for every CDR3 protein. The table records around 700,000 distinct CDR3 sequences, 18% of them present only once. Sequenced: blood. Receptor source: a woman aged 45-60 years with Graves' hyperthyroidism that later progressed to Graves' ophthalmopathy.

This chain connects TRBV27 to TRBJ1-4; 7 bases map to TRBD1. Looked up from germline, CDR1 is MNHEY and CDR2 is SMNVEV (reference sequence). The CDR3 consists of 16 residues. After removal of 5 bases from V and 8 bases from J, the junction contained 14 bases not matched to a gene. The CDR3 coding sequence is TGTGCCAGCAGTATGGAGATCACAGGGGCGTGGGAAAAACTGTTTTTT. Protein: CASSMEITGAWEKLFF. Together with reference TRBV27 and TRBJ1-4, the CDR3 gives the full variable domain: EAQVTQNPRYLITVTGKKLTVTCSQNMNHEYMSWYRQDPGLGLRQIYYSMNVEVTDKGDVPEGYKVSRKEKRNFPLILESPSPNQTSLYFCASSMEITGAWEKLFFGSGTQLSVL.

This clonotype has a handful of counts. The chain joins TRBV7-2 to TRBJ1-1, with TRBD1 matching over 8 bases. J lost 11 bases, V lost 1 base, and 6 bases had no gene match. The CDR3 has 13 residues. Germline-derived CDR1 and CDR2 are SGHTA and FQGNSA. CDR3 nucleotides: TGTGCCAGCAGCTTAGAGGACAGGGTGTCCGCTTTCTTT. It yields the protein CASSLEDRVSAFF.

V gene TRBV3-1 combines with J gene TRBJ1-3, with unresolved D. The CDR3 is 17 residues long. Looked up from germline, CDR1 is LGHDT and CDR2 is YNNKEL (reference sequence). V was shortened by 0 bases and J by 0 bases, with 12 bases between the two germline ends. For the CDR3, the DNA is TGTGCCAGCAGCCAAGATAAGTCCACTTACTCTGGAAACACCATATATTTT. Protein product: CASSQDKSTYSGNTIYF.

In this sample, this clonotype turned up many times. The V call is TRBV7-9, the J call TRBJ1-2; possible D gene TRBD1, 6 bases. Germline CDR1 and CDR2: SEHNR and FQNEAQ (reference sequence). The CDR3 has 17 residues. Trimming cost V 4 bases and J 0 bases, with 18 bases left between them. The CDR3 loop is CASSSGTFKSPNYGYTF. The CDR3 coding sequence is TGTGCCAGCAGCTCCGGGACATTTAAGTCCCCTAACTATGGCTACACCTTC.

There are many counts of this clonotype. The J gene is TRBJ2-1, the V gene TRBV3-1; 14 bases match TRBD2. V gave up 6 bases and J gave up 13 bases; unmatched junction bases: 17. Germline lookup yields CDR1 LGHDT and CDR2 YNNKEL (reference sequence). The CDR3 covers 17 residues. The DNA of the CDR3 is TGTGCCAGCAGTAGCCAACTCGCCTTGGGACTAGCGGGGGTACAGTTCTTC. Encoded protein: CASSSQLALGLAGVQFF.

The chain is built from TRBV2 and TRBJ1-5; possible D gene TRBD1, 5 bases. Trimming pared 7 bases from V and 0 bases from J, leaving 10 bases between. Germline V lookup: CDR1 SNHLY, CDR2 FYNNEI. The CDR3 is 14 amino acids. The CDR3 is CASNGGGSNQPQHF. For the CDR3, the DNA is TGTGCCAGCAACGGGGGAGGTAGCAATCAGCCCCAGCATTTT.

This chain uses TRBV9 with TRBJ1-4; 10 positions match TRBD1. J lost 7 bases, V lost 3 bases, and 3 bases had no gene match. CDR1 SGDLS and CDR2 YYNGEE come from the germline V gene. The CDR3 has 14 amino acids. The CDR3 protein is CASSEGDRGEKLFF. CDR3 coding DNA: TGTGCCAGCAGCGAGGGGGACAGGGGTGAAAAACTGTTTTTT. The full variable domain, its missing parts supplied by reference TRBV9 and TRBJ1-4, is DSGVTQTPKHLITATGQRVTLRCSPRSGDLSVYWYQQSLDQGLQFLIQYYNGEERAKGNILERFSAQQFPDLHSELNLSSLELGDSALYFCASSEGDRGEKLFFGSGTQLSVL.

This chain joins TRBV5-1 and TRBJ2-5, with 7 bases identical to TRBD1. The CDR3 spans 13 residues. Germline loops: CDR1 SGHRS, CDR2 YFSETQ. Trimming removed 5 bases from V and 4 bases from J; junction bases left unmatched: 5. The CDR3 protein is CASRSGTAETQYF. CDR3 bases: TGCGCCAGCAGATCCGGGACAGCAGAGACCCAGTACTTC.

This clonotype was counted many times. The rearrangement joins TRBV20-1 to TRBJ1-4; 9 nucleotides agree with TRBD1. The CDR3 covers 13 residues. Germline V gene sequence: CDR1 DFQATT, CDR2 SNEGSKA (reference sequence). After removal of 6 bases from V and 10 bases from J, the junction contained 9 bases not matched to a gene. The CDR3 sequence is CSAGGQGGGKLFF. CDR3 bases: TGCAGTGCCGGGGGACAGGGAGGGGGAAAACTGTTTTTT.

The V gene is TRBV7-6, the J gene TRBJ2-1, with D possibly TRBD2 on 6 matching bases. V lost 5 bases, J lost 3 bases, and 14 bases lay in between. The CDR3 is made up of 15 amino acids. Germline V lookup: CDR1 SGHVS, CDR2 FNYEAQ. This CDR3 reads CASSGRDSYYNEQFF. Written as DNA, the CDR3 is TGTGCCAGCAGCGGTAGGGACTCTTACTACAATGAGCAGTTCTTC.

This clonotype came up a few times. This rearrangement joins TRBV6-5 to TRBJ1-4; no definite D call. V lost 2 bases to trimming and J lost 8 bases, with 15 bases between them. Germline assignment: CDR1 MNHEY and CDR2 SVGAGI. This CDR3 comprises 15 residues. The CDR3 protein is CASSYGNNGFEKLFF. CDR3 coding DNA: TGTGCCAGCAGTTACGGGAACAACGGGTTCGAAAAACTGTTTTTT.

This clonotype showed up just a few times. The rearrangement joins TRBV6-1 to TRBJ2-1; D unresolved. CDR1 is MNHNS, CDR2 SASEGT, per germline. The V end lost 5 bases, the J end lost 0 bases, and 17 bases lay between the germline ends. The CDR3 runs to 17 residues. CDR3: CASSTLLKPSSYNEQFF. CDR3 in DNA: TGTGCCAGCAGTACACTACTAAAACCGAGCTCCTACAATGAGCAGTTCTTC.

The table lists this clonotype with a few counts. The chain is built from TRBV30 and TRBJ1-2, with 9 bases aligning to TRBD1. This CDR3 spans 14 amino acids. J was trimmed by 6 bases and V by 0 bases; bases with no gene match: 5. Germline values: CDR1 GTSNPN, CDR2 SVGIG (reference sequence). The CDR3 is CAWSVNRGRNGYTF. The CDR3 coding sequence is TGTGCCTGGAGTGTAAACAGGGGGCGGAATGGCTACACCTTC.

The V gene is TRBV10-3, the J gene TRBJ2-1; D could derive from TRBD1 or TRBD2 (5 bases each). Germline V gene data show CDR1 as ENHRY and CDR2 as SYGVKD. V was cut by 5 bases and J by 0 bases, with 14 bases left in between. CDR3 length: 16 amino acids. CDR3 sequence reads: CAISTGTASSYNEQFF. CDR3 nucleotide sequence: TGTGCCATCAGTACGGGGACCGCTAGCTCCTACAATGAGCAGTTCTTC.

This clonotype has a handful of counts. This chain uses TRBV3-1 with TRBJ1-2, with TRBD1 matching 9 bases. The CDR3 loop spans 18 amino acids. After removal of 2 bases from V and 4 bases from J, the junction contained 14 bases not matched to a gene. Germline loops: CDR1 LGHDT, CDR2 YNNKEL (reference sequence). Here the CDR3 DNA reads TGTGCCAGCAGCCAAAAAGGAACAGGGGGCGCAGGTCCCTATGGCTACACCTTC. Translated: CASSQKGTGGAGPYGYTF.

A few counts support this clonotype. CDR3 protein: CAISESGWTGNTGELFF. The DNA for the CDR3 is TGTGCCATCAGTGAGTCTGGATGGACAGGCAACACCGGGGAGCTGTTTTTT. The chain links TRBV10-3 to TRBJ2-2, with 7 nucleotides matching TRBD1. The V segment lost 0 bases and the J segment 2 bases; nucleotides outside the gene matches: 6. Germline CDR1 is ENHRY and CDR2 is SYGVKD. The CDR3 has 17 residues.

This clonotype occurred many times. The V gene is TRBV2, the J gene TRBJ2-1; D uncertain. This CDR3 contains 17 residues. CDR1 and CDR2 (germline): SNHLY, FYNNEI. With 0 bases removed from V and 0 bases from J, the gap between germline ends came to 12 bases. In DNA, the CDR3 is TGTGCCAGCAGTGAAGCCACCAAACCCCTCTCCTACAATGAGCAGTTCTTC. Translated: CASSEATKPLSYNEQFF.

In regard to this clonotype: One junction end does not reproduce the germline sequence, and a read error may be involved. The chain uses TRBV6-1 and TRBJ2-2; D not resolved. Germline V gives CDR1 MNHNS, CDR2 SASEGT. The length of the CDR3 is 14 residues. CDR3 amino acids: CASCDDHLVGELFF. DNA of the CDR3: TGTGCCAGCTGTGATGATCATTTGGTTGGGGAGCTGTTTTTT.

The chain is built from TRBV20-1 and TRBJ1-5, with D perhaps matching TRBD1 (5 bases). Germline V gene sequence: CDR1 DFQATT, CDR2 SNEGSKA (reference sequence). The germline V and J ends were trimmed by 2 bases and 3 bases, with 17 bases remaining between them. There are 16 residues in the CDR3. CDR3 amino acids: CSARSYLGGFNQPQHF. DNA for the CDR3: TGCAGTGCTAGATCCTACCTCGGGGGGTTCAATCAGCCCCAGCATTTT.

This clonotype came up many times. Here the CDR3 DNA reads TGTGCCAGCAGCCGGGGGGCAGGCCATTCCTACGAGCAGTACTTC. Protein product: CASSRGAGHSYEQYF. The rearrangement joins TRBV12-3 or TRBV12-4 to TRBJ2-7; D may be TRBD2 (7 bases). The CDR3 loop spans 15 amino acids. The ends were cut back, 6 bases at V and 1 base at J, with 16 bases in the middle.

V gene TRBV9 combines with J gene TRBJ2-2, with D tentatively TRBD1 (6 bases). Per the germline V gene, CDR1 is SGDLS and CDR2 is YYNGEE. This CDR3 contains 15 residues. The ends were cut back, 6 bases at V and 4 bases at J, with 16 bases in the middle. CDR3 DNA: TGTGCCAGCAACCCACTTGACAGGACCACCGGGGAGCTGTTTTTT. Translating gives CASNPLDRTTGELFF.

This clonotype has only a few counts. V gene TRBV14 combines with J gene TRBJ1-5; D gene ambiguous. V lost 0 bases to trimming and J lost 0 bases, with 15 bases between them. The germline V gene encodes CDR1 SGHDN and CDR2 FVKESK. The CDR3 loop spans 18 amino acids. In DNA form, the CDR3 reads TGTGCCAGCAGCCAAGAAGGTATTCCAGCTGATAGCAATCAGCCCCAGCATTTT. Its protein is CASSQEGIPADSNQPQHF.

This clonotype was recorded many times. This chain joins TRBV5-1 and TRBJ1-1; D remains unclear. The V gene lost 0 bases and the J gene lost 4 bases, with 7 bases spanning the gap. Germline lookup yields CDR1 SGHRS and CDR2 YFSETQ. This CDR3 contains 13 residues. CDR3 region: CASSLGTTTEAFF. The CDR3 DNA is TGCGCCAGCAGCTTGGGGACCACCACTGAAGCTTTCTTT.